The present T cell receptor beta chain was sequenced within a study of T cells in Graves' hyperthyroidism and ophthalmopathy. The germline V gene has CDR1 MDHEN and CDR2 SYDVKM. Trimming took 6 bases from V and 10 from J; bases not matched to a gene: 8. This CDR3 is 14 amino acids long. Amplification targeted TCR beta CDR3 regions from RNA transcripts. When the TCR CDR3 underwent first-round RT-PCR, the HTBI primer set was used. Using its own MiXCR run on the multiplex PCR reads, TCRdb lists one record per CDR3 protein. The table shows roughly 640,000 distinct CDR3 sequences, with approximately 16% occurring only once.

The chain has TRBV28 and TRBJ1-6; 8 nucleotides line up with TRBD1. What was sequenced was blood. The receptor was isolated from a woman aged 35 to 49 with Graves' ophthalmopathy. CDR3 region: CASSSGQGRSPLHF. In DNA, the CDR3 is TGTGCCAGCAGCAGTGGACAGGGCCGGTCACCCCTCCACTTT.